These 21 T cell receptor beta chains came from one sample sequenced in a study of T cell responses to AZD1222 COVID-19 vaccine. Here immunoSEQ multiplex PCR was the method, and the copy in TCRdb shows in-frame clones only, minus some. Altogether roughly 100,000 clones are present, nearly 90% being singletons, with the ten largest covering around 1.6%. Material: peripheral blood, obtained on day 0 of AZD1222 vaccination. The receptors originated from an adult in good health.

The chain is built from TRBV3-1 (or the pseudogene TRBV3-2) and TRBJ1-6; a weak D match, TRBD1 (6 bases). Between the trimmed V and J ends, which lost 3 bases and 11 bases, there was a span of 14 bases. This CDR3 is built from 14 residues. Per germline, CDR1 LGHDT and CDR2 YNNKEL (reference sequence). CDR3 sequence: CASSHQGQGPPLHF. In nucleotides, the CDR3 is TGTGCCAGCAGCCACCAAGGGCAGGGGCCACCCCTCCACTTT.

The gene calls are TRBV19 and TRBJ1-5; D remains ambiguous. V gave up 7 bases and J gave up 5 bases, with 12 bases separating them. The germline CDR1 and CDR2 sequences are LNHDA and SQIVND (reference sequence). There are 13 residues in the CDR3. CDR3 protein: CASTGNSYQPQHF. In DNA, the CDR3 is TGTGCCAGTACTGGGAACTCCTATCAGCCCCAGCATTTT.

The chain is built from TRBV19 and TRBJ2-1, with 9 positions matching TRBD1. The germline V gene encodes CDR1 LNHDA and CDR2 SQIVND (reference sequence). The junction had 8 bases not matched to a gene; V was cut back by 5 bases and J by 0 bases. CDR3 size: 17 residues. The CDR3, as DNA: TGTGCCAGTAGTCTACAGGGGGCGTACGCCTCCTACAATGAGCAGTTCTTC. Translating it yields CASSLQGAYASYNEQFF.

The V gene is TRBV30, the J gene TRBJ2-7; no clear D. Germline assignment: CDR1 GTSNPN and CDR2 SVGIG (reference sequence). V lost 1 base to trimming and J lost 3 bases, with 10 bases between them. This CDR3 contains 13 residues. DNA for the CDR3: TGTGCCTGGAGTGGTCCCAGCCGCTACGAGCAGTACTTC. This encodes CAWSGPSRYEQYF.

J is TRBJ1-1 and V is TRBV18; tentatively, D is TRBD1 (5 bases). V was shortened by 1 base and J by 1 base, with 13 bases between the two germline ends. Germline V gene data show CDR1 as KGHSH and CDR2 as LQKENI. The CDR3 consists of 16 residues. CDR3 sequence reads: CASSPREGSRNTEAFF. CDR3 coding DNA: TGTGCCAGCTCACCACGCGAGGGGTCAAGGAACACTGAAGCTTTCTTT.

This clone was seen a single time. V is TRBV4-1 and J is TRBJ1-5; no firm D call. V gave up 0 bases and J gave up 0 bases, with 12 bases separating them. CDR1 is MGHRA and CDR2 is YSYEKL in the germline V gene. The CDR3 is 17 residues long. As DNA, the CDR3 is TGCGCCAGCAGCCAAGACCGCAACGATTATAGCAATCAGCCCCAGCATTTT. Its translation: CASSQDRNDYSNQPQHF.

This chain links TRBV11-1 with TRBJ2-3; unclear D gene. This CDR3 comprises 16 residues. Germline CDR1 SGHAT, CDR2 FQDESV (reference sequence). Trimming cost V 2 bases and J 2 bases, with 14 bases left between them. This CDR3 reads CASSLNPMGYTDTQYF. CDR3 DNA: TGTGCCAGCAGCTTAAACCCTATGGGTTACACAGATACGCAGTATTTT.

V usage is TRBV18 and J usage is TRBJ2-5; D gene unclear. The germline V and J ends were trimmed by 3 bases and 0 bases, with 14 bases remaining between them. Looked up from germline, CDR1 is KGHSH and CDR2 is LQKENI. CDR3 length equals 16 residues. CDR3 sequence: CASSPADLQYQETQYF. The CDR3, as DNA: TGTGCCAGCTCACCTGCGGACCTTCAATACCAAGAGACCCAGTACTTC.

The V gene is TRBV7-9, the J gene TRBJ2-7; D is uncertain. The germline gives CDR1 SEHNR, CDR2 FQNEAQ (reference sequence). CDR3 size: 13 residues. V was cut by 5 bases and J by 1 base, with 9 bases left in between. CDR3 coding DNA: TGTGCCAGCAGCGCCGGTGGGTCCTACGAGCAGTACTTC. This gives the protein CASSAGGSYEQYF.

This chain connects TRBV6-1 to TRBJ1-2; D is undetermined. The germline CDR1 and CDR2 sequences are MNHNS and SASEGT. There are 16 residues in the CDR3. V lost 2 bases to trimming and J lost 4 bases, with 17 bases between them. The CDR3 region is CASSEFFGLPLYGYTF. The DNA of the CDR3 is TGTGCCAGCAGTGAATTCTTCGGACTGCCTCTCTATGGCTACACCTTC.

This chain joins TRBV5-6 and TRBJ1-1, with D unclear. Trimming pared 4 bases from V and 6 bases from J, leaving 13 bases between. The CDR3 totals 13 residues. The germline CDR1 and CDR2 sequences are SGHDT and YYEEEE. CDR3 sequence reads: CASSDRYISEAFF. For the CDR3, the DNA is TGTGCCAGCAGCGACCGGTATATTTCTGAAGCTTTCTTT.

The chain links TRBV19 to TRBJ2-3; no firm D call. The CDR3 consists of 13 residues. V was pared by 4 bases and J by 6 bases, with 11 bases between. CDR1 is LNHDA, CDR2 SQIVND, per germline (reference sequence). In DNA form, the CDR3 reads TGTGCCAGTAGTAGGGCCGCGGAGGATACGCAGTATTTT. Residues: CASSRAAEDTQYF.

This rearrangement joins TRBV11-2 to TRBJ1-1; 8 bases agree with TRBD1. The V gene end was trimmed by 5 bases and the J gene end by 1 base; junction bases not matched to a gene: 9. The germline gives CDR1 SGHAT, CDR2 FQNNGV. This CDR3 spans 16 amino acids. The CDR3 region is CASSILRDRKNTEAFF. DNA of the CDR3: TGTGCCAGCAGCATACTCCGGGACAGGAAGAACACTGAAGCTTTCTTT.

The chain employs TRBV7-2 and TRBJ1-2; TRBD1 might be the D (5 bases). The CDR3 runs 14 residues. Germline V lookup: CDR1 SGHTA, CDR2 FQGNSA. V was clipped by 0 bases and J by 4 bases, with 9 bases between them. In nucleotides, the CDR3 is TGTGCCAGCAGCTTAGCGCCGAGGGGCTATGGCTACACCTTC. It codes for CASSLAPRGYGYTF.

This chain connects TRBV2 to TRBJ2-7; maybe TRBD1 (5 bases). CDR3 length: 13 residues. The V end was cut by 5 bases, the J end by 2 bases, with 10 bases between. Germline V lookup: CDR1 SNHLY, CDR2 FYNNEI. The CDR3 reads CASSYTGAYEQYF. As DNA, the CDR3 is TGTGCCAGCAGTTATACAGGAGCCTACGAGCAGTACTTC.

The chain couples TRBV19 to TRBJ1-2, with 7 nucleotides matching TRBD1. There are 13 residues in the CDR3. Trimming removed 9 bases from V and 2 bases from J; junction bases left unmatched: 6. CDR1 is LNHDA and CDR2 is SQIVND in the germline V gene (reference sequence). The CDR3 is CASQSGQNYGYTF. The CDR3 DNA is TGTGCCAGCCAGTCGGGACAGAACTATGGCTACACCTTC.

The rearrangement links TRBV7-2 to TRBJ1-1; a possible D gene is TRBD1 (5 bases). V lost 1 base, J lost 4 bases, and 7 bases lay in between. From germline, CDR1 is SGHTA and CDR2 FQGNSA. CDR3 length: 13 residues. The CDR3 sequence: CASSLGGSTEAFF. CDR3 nucleotides: TGTGCCAGCAGCTTAGGGGGCAGCACTGAAGCTTTCTTT.

V is TRBV7-3 and J is TRBJ1-2, with TRBD1 matching 7 bases. Looked up from germline, CDR1 is SGHTA and CDR2 is FQGTGA. The CDR3 contains 14 residues. Trimming at V came to 1 base and at J to 7 bases, leaving 6 bases not matched to a gene. The CDR3 loop reads CASSLIGGPGGYTF. CDR3 in DNA: TGTGCCAGCAGCTTAATAGGGGGCCCGGGTGGCTACACCTTC.

The rearrangement uses TRBV9 and TRBJ1-1, with 10 positions matching TRBD1. Germline loops: CDR1 SGDLS, CDR2 YYNGEE. The CDR3 is made up of 14 amino acids. V shed 3 bases, J shed 3 bases, and the junction held 2 bases outside the gene matches. The CDR3 DNA reads TGTGCCAGCAGCGCCGGACAGGGGGACACTGAAGCTTTCTTT. It is translated as CASSAGQGDTEAFF.

The sample holds one count of this clone. This chain links TRBV5-1 with TRBJ1-5, with 7 bases matching TRBD1. Germline trimming cut 4 bases from V and 8 bases from J; bases unmatched to any gene: 12. The germline CDR1 and CDR2 sequences are SGHRS and YFSETQ. This CDR3 region has 15 residues. CDR3 sequence reads: CASSTETGIYEPQHF. In DNA form, the CDR3 reads TGCGCCAGCAGCACCGAGACAGGGATTTACGAGCCCCAGCATTTT. The complete variable domain, with remaining parts taken from reference TRBV5-1 and TRBJ1-5, reads KAGVTQTPRYLIKTRGQQVTLSCSPISGHRSVSWYQQTPGQGLQFLFEYFSETQRNKGNFPGRFSGRQFSNSRSEMNVSTLELGDSALYLCASSTETGIYEPQHFGDGTRLSIL.

The chain recombines TRBV28 with TRBJ1-1; no clear D gene. V lost 3 bases and J 1 base, leaving 12 bases between the germline ends. Germline CDR1 and CDR2: MDHEN and SYDVKM. CDR3 length: 15 residues. The CDR3 spells CASSFRNRGNTEAFF. The CDR3 DNA sequence: TGTGCCAGCAGTTTCCGAAATCGGGGGAACACTGAAGCTTTCTTT.